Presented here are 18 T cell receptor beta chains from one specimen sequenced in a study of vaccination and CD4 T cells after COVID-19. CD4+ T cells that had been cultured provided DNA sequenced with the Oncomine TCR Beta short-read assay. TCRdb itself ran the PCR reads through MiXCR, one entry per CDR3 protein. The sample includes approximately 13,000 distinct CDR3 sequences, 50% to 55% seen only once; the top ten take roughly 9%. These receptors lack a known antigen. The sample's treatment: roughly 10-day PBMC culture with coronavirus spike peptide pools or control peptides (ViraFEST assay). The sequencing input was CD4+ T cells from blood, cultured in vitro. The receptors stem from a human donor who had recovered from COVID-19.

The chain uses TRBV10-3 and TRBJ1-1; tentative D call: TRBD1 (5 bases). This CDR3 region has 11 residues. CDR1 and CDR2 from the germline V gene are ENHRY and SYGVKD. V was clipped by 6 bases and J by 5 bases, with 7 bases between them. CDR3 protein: CAIRPGTEAFF. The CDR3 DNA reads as TGTGCCATCAGGCCAGGGACTGAAGCTTTCTTT.

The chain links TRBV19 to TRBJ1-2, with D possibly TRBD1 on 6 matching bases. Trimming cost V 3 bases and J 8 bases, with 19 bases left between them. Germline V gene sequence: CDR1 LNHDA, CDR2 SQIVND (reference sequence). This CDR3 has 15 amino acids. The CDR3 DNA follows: TGTGCCAGTAGTATTTGGGACCCCAGGGGCCACGGCTACACCTTC. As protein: CASSIWDPRGHGYTF.

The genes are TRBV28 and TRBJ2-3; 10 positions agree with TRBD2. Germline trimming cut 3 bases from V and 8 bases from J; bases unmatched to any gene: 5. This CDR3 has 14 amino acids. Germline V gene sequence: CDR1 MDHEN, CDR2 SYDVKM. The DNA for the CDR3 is TGTGCCAGCAGTTTGCAGCGGGGGGGCCGTACGCAGTATTTT. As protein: CASSLQRGGRTQYF.

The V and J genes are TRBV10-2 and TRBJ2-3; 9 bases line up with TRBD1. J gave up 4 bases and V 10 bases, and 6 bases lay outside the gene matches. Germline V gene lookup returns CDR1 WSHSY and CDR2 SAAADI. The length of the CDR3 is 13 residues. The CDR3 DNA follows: TGCGCCACGGGACAGGGTTGGGCAGATACGCAGTATTTT. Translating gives CATGQGWADTQYF.

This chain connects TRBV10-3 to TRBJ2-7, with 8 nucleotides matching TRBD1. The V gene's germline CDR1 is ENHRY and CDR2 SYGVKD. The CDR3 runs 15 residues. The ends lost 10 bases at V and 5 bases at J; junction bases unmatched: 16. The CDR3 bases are TGTGCCACCAGAGGGTTGGCAGGGGGCAAGGACGAGCAGTACTTC. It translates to CATRGLAGGKDEQYF.

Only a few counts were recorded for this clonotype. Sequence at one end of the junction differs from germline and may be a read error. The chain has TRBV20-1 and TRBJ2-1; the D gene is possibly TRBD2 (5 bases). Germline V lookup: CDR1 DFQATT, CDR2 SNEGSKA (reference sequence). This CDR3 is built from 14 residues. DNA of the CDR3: TGCAGTGCTGGAGACGAGGGCTCCTACAATGAGCAGTTCTTC. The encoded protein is CSAGDEGSYNEQFF.

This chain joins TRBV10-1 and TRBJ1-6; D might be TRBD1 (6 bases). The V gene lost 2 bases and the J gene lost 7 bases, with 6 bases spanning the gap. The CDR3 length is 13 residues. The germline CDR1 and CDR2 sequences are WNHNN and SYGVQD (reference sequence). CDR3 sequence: CASSEGQNSPLHF. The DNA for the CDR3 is TGCGCCAGCAGTGAGGGACAGAATTCACCCCTCCACTTT.

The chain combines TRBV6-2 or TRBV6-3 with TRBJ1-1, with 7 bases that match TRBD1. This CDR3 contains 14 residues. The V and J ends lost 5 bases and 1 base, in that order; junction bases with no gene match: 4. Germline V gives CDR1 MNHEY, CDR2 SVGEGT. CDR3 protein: CASSERTGNTEAFF. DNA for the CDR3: TGTGCCAGCAGTGAAAGGACAGGGAACACTGAAGCTTTCTTT.

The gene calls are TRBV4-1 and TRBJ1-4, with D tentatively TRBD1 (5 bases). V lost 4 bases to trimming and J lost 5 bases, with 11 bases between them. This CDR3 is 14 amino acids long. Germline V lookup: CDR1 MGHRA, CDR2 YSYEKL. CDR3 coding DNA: TGCGCCAGCAGCCGCGCGGGGCTCAATGAAAAACTGTTTTTT. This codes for CASSRAGLNEKLFF.

CDR3 loop: CASSEGLAGGPADTQYF. In nucleotides, the CDR3 is TGTGCCAGCAGCGAGGGACTAGCGGGGGGGCCAGCAGATACGCAGTATTTT. The V call is TRBV6-1, the J call TRBJ2-3, with 16 bases matching TRBD2. CDR1 is MNHNS, CDR2 SASEGT, per germline. The CDR3 is 17 residues long. With 6 bases clipped from V and 4 bases from J, the junction kept 7 bases outside the gene matches.

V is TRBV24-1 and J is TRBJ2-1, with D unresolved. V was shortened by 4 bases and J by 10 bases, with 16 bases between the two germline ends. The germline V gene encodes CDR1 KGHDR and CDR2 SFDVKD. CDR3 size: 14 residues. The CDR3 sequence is CATSDPGPGREQFF. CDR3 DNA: TGTGCCACCAGTGACCCCGGACCCGGAAGAGAGCAGTTCTTC.

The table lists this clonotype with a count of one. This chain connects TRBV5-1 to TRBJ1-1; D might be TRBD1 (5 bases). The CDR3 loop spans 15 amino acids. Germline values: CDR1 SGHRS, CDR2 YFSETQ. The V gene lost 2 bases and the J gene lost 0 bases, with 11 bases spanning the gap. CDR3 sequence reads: CASSLGGTMNTEAFF. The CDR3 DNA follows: TGCGCCAGCAGCTTAGGAGGGACCATGAACACTGAAGCTTTCTTT. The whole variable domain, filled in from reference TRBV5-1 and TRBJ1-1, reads KAGVTQTPRYLIKTRGQQVTLSCSPISGHRSVSWYQQTPGQGLQFLFEYFSETQRNKGNFPGRFSGRQFSNSRSEMNVSTLELGDSALYLCASSLGGTMNTEAFFGQGTRLTVV.

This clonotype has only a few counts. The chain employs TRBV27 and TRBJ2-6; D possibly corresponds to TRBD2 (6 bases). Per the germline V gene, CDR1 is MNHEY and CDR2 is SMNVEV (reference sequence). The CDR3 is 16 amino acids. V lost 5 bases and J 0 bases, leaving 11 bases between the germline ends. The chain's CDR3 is CASSLSGSSGANVLTF. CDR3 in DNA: TGTGCCAGCAGTCTTAGCGGAAGCTCTGGGGCCAACGTCCTGACTTTC.

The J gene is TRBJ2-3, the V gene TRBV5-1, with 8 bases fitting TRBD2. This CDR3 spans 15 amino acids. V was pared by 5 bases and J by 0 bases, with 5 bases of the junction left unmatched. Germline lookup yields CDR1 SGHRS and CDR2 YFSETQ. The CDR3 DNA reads TGCGCCAGCAGTCCAACTAGCGGCAGCACAGATACGCAGTATTTT. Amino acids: CASSPTSGSTDTQYF.

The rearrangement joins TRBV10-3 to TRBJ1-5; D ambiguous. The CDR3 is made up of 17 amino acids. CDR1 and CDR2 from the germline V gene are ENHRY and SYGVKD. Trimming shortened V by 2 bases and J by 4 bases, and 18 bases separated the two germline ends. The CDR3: CAISEVRQRAINQPQHF. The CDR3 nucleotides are TGTGCCATCAGTGAGGTGAGACAACGGGCTATTAATCAGCCCCAGCATTTT.

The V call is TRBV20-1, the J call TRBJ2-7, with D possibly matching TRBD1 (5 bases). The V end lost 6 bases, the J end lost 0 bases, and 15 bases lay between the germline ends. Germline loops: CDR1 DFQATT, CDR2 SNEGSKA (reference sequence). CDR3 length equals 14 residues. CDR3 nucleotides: TGCAGTGCAATCTATCCGACAGTCTCCTACGAGCAGTACTTC. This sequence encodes CSAIYPTVSYEQYF.

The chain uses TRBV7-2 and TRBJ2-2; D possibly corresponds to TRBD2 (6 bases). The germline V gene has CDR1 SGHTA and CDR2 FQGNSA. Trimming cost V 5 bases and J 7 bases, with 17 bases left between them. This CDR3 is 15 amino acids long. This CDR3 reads CASSQGHQEGGELFF. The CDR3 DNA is TGTGCCAGCAGCCAAGGCCACCAGGAGGGCGGGGAGCTGTTTTTT. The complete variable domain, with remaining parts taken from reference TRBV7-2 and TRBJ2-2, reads GAGVSQSPSNKVTEKGKDVELRCDPISGHTALYWYRQSLGQGLEFLIYFQGNSAPDKSGLPSDRFSAERTGGSVSTLTIQRTQQEDSAVYLCASSQGHQEGGELFFGEGSRLTVL.

CDR3 bases: TGTGCCAGCAGTGAACCCCCCAGAGGGGTCACAGATACGCAGTATTTT. It is translated as CASSEPPRGVTDTQYF. The chain links TRBV25-1 to TRBJ2-3; either TRBD1 or TRBD2 may fit D (5 bases each). V lost 2 bases and J 2 bases, leaving 14 bases between the germline ends. The germline V gene has CDR1 MGHDK and CDR2 SYGVNS. The CDR3 has 16 residues.